Below are 21 T cell receptor beta chains sequenced from a single sample in a study of blood T cell repertoires in COVID-19. Repertoires were generated with immunoSEQ multiplex PCR, while TCRdb's copy carries only in-frame clones and drops some. The data hold 200,000 to 300,000 clones, with 88% observed a single time. The sequenced material came from peripheral blood. Every receptor here comes from a human donor in a cohort sampled during active COVID-19.

The chain couples TRBV6-6 to TRBJ1-1, with 11 bases lining up with TRBD1. J lost 1 base, V lost 5 bases, and 9 bases had no gene match. CDR1 MNHNY and CDR2 SVGAGI come from the germline V gene (reference sequence). CDR3 length: 17 residues. This chain's CDR3 is CASSRTGGNIRNTEAFF. DNA for the CDR3: TGTGCCAGCAGTCGGACAGGGGGCAATATCCGGAACACTGAAGCTTTCTTT.

V and J are TRBV2 and TRBJ1-5; D is unresolved. Trimming removed 4 bases from V and 3 bases from J, with 13 bases in between. The CDR3 covers 15 residues. CDR1 and CDR2 from the germline V gene are SNHLY and FYNNEI. CDR3 nucleotide sequence: TGTGCCAGCAGTGTAACGGTGAGGGTCAATCAGCCCCAGCATTTT. Protein: CASSVTVRVNQPQHF.

The chain is built from TRBV7-9 and TRBJ1-6; D is possibly TRBD1 (6 bases). V was clipped by 0 bases and J by 8 bases, with 11 bases between them. Germline V gene sequence: CDR1 SEHNR, CDR2 FQNEAQ (reference sequence). There are 15 residues in the CDR3. The CDR3 DNA sequence: TGTGCCAGCAGCTTAGCGCGGGGGCTTGATTCACCCCTCCACTTT. It is translated as CASSLARGLDSPLHF.

The chain couples TRBV10-2 to TRBJ1-1; 9 bases agree with TRBD1. CDR3 length equals 14 residues. The junction had 7 bases not matched to a gene; V was cut back by 6 bases and J by 5 bases. Germline V gene lookup returns CDR1 WSHSY and CDR2 SAAADI. The CDR3 bases are TGCGCCAGCAGGGGGCGACAGGGGGGGACTGAAGCTTTCTTT. It yields the protein CASRGRQGGTEAFF.

The chain combines TRBV4-2 with TRBJ2-2; 9 nucleotides match TRBD1. V trimming: 4 bases; J trimming: 3 bases; junction bases outside the gene matches: 12. CDR1 LGHNA and CDR2 YNFKEQ come from the germline V gene. The CDR3 is made up of 18 amino acids. The chain's CDR3 is CASSLADRGKWYTGELFF. CDR3 nucleotide sequence: TGTGCCAGCAGCCTCGCGGACAGGGGCAAGTGGTACACCGGGGAGCTGTTTTTT.

V and J are TRBV6-6 and TRBJ1-1; possibly TRBD1 for D (6 bases). Germline CDR1 reads MNHNY; CDR2 reads SVGAGI (reference sequence). The CDR3 contains 13 residues. V lost 7 bases to trimming and J lost 7 bases, with 16 bases between them. The CDR3 spells CASTQGTHREAFF. The CDR3 nucleotides read TGTGCCAGCACCCAGGGGACCCATCGTGAAGCTTTCTTT.

This clone was seen only a few times. The V gene is TRBV6-4, the J gene TRBJ2-7, with TRBD2 matching 10 bases. There are 16 residues in the CDR3. Trimming removed 3 bases from V and 6 bases from J; junction bases left unmatched: 11. Per germline, CDR1 MRHNA and CDR2 SNTAGT. The CDR3 here is CASSEGLAGAPGEQYF. For the CDR3, the DNA is TGTGCCAGCAGTGAAGGGCTAGCGGGAGCCCCTGGCGAGCAGTACTTC.

The gene calls are TRBV2 and TRBJ2-7; 9 bases line up with TRBD2. The germline V gene has CDR1 SNHLY and CDR2 FYNNEI. J was trimmed by 0 bases and V by 6 bases; bases with no gene match: 6. The CDR3 is made up of 15 amino acids. In DNA, the CDR3 is TGTGCCAGCAGAAATAGCGGGGGCCGCTCCTACGAGCAGTACTTC. Residues: CASRNSGGRSYEQYF.

This clone has just a few counts. The V and J genes are TRBV10-1 and TRBJ2-7; TRBD2 is a possible D gene (7 bases). The germline V gene has CDR1 WNHNN and CDR2 SYGVQD (reference sequence). The CDR3 has 15 amino acids. V lost 2 bases and J 2 bases, leaving 13 bases between the germline ends. The CDR3: CASSENAGAAYEQYF. The DNA for the CDR3 is TGCGCCAGCAGTGAGAACGCGGGGGCAGCCTACGAGCAGTACTTC.

This chain joins TRBV3-1 (or the pseudogene TRBV3-2) and TRBJ2-7; D ambiguous. The V end lost 0 bases, the J end lost 5 bases, and 17 bases lay between the germline ends. This CDR3 is built from 16 residues. Per the germline V gene, CDR1 is LGHDT and CDR2 is YNNKEL (reference sequence). The CDR3 DNA is TGTGCCAGCAGCCAAGATCGCTACTCCGTCCGGGACGAGCAGTACTTC. Translation gives CASSQDRYSVRDEQYF.

The gene calls are TRBV9 and TRBJ2-7; 9 nucleotides match TRBD1. This CDR3 spans 16 amino acids. J gave up 5 bases and V 2 bases, and 11 bases lay outside the gene matches. The germline CDR1 and CDR2 sequences are SGDLS and YYNGEE. The CDR3 DNA reads TGTGCCAGCAGCGTCCCTTCCGGGACAGGGTTCGACGAGCAGTACTTC. Residues: CASSVPSGTGFDEQYF.

This chain links TRBV18 with TRBJ2-1, with 8 bases fitting TRBD2. The J segment lost 5 bases and the V segment lost 2 bases, leaving 11 bases of the junction unmatched. The CDR3 covers 17 residues. The germline V gene has CDR1 KGHSH and CDR2 LQKENI. CDR3 DNA: TGTGCCAGCTCACCAAAACTAGCGGTTTTGGGAGACAATGAGCAGTTCTTC. The encoded protein is CASSPKLAVLGDNEQFF.

V usage is TRBV7-6 and J usage is TRBJ1-1; the match to TRBD1 covers 8 bases. V shed 1 base and J 2 bases; nucleotides not matched to a gene: 3. CDR3 size: 15 residues. Germline-derived CDR1 and CDR2 are SGHVS and FNYEAQ. CDR3 DNA: TGTGCCAGCAGCTTAGAGGGGACAGGCAACACTGAAGCTTTCTTT. Protein: CASSLEGTGNTEAFF.

This chain connects TRBV6-1 to TRBJ2-7; TRBD1 matches at 9 bases. Trimming cost V 0 bases and J 3 bases; bases outside gene matches: 9. Germline V gene sequence: CDR1 MNHNS, CDR2 SASEGT. The CDR3 extends over 17 amino acids. The CDR3 sequence: CASSEASGTGSVYEQYF. The CDR3, as DNA: TGTGCCAGCAGTGAAGCCTCCGGGACAGGGTCCGTCTACGAGCAGTACTTC.

The V call is TRBV24-1, the J call TRBJ2-7; 7 nucleotides match TRBD1. V lost 7 bases, J lost 2 bases, and 4 bases stayed unmatched. The germline V gene encodes CDR1 KGHDR and CDR2 SFDVKD. There are 13 residues in the CDR3. The CDR3 region has the DNA TGTGCCACCAGCGGGGACAGTACCTACGAGCAGTACTTC. Protein: CATSGDSTYEQYF.

The chain carries TRBV19 and TRBJ1-2, with 9 bases identical to TRBD1. The CDR3 totals 13 residues. V shed 4 bases and J 5 bases; nucleotides not matched to a gene: 2. Germline V gene lookup returns CDR1 LNHDA and CDR2 SQIVND (reference sequence). For the CDR3, the DNA is TGTGCCAGTAGTAGGGACAGGGAGTATGGCTACACCTTC. Its translation: CASSRDREYGYTF.

The chain employs TRBV7-2 and TRBJ2-1; maybe TRBD2 (5 bases). The CDR3 covers 16 residues. Deletions cut 5 bases from V and 2 bases from J, with 16 bases between. Germline CDR1 reads SGHTA; CDR2 reads FQGNSA. CDR3 residues: CASSPGMGSPYNEQFF. For the CDR3, the DNA is TGTGCCAGCAGCCCCGGGATGGGTTCCCCCTACAATGAGCAGTTCTTC.

This clone was observed a few times. The chain combines TRBV28 with TRBJ1-6; D not certain. The CDR3 has 13 amino acids. Trimming pared 8 bases from V and 4 bases from J, leaving 9 bases between. Germline V CDR1 and CDR2: MDHEN, SYDVKM. The CDR3 DNA reads TGTGCCAGCTCAGGCTTGTATAATTCACCCCTCCACTTT. This codes for CASSGLYNSPLHF.

The rearrangement links TRBV11-2 to TRBJ2-1, with D hard to call. Germline V gene data show CDR1 as SGHAT and CDR2 as FQNNGV. The CDR3 totals 16 residues. Trimming took off 4 bases at V and 0 bases at J, with 13 bases between the two ends. The CDR3: CASSSYLSFSYNEQFF. The CDR3 DNA is TGTGCCAGCAGCTCCTATCTTAGCTTCTCCTACAATGAGCAGTTCTTC. The variable domain in full, completed from reference TRBV11-2 and TRBJ2-1, reads EAGVAQSPRYKIIEKRQSVAFWCNPISGHATLYWYQQILGQGPKLLIQFQNNGVVDDSQLPKDRFSAERLKGVDSTLKIQPAKLEDSAVYLCASSSYLSFSYNEQFFGPGTRLTVL.

This chain connects TRBV2 to TRBJ1-3; D call uncertain. The germline gives CDR1 SNHLY, CDR2 FYNNEI. CDR3 length: 11 residues. The V gene lost 7 bases and the J gene lost 4 bases, with 5 bases spanning the gap. CDR3 in amino acids: CASIQGNTIYF. CDR3 DNA: TGTGCCAGCATTCAGGGAAACACCATATATTTT.

The genes are TRBV27 and TRBJ2-7; possibly TRBD1 for D (6 bases). The germline V gene encodes CDR1 MNHEY and CDR2 SMNVEV (reference sequence). V shed 10 bases and J shed 4 bases, with 20 bases lying between them. This CDR3 contains 14 residues. The CDR3 loop reads CATRPGQIFYEQYF. The CDR3 DNA reads TGTGCCACCCGCCCAGGACAGATTTTTTACGAGCAGTACTTC.